Shown below are 30 T cell receptor beta chains from a single sample sequenced in a study of T-cell memory formation after mild COVID-19. TCRdb itself ran the 5' RACE reads through MiXCR, one entry per CDR3 protein. The sample has roughly 620,000 distinct CDR3 sequences; over 15% are singletons. Sequenced material: PBMCs or a T cell subset sorted from them (not recorded which). The receptors stem from an adult woman who had mild COVID-19 (a few samples of this study predate the infection). Cell type and time point are not known.

The chain joins TRBV5-1 to TRBJ2-3, with 8 bases aligning to TRBD1. The CDR3 is 14 residues long. In germline, CDR1 is SGHRS, CDR2 YFSETQ. The V and J ends lost 4 bases and 5 bases, in that order; junction bases with no gene match: 6. The CDR3 region has the DNA TGCGCCAGCAGCCCCGGACAGGGTGAAGATACGCAGTATTTT. Translation gives CASSPGQGEDTQYF.

This clonotype was picked up a small number of times. The V gene is TRBV5-8, the J gene TRBJ2-1, with D tentatively TRBD2 (5 bases). V lost 2 bases and J 3 bases, leaving 18 bases between the germline ends. The germline V gene has CDR1 SGHTS and CDR2 YDEGEE. The CDR3 length is 17 residues. The CDR3 protein is CASSFSTREGLYNEQFF. The CDR3 DNA reads as TGTGCCAGCAGCTTCTCCACCCGCGAGGGCCTCTACAATGAGCAGTTCTTC.

The CDR3 region has the DNA TGCAGTGCCCAGGACGGCGGGAGTGAGATCGAGCAGTACTTC. Encoded protein: CSAQDGGSEIEQYF. The chain uses TRBV20-1 and TRBJ2-7; 7 bases map to TRBD2. Unmatched junction bases numbered 14, after V lost 6 bases and J lost 6 bases. The CDR3 covers 14 residues. Germline CDR1 DFQATT, CDR2 SNEGSKA (reference sequence).

The chain's CDR3 is CASSPRTGYQETQYF. The CDR3 DNA sequence: TGTGCCAGCAGCCCTAGGACAGGCTACCAAGAGACCCAGTACTTC. The chain combines TRBV11-3 with TRBJ2-5; TRBD1 agrees at 7 bases. The CDR3 runs 15 residues. The germline gives CDR1 SGHNT, CDR2 YENEEA. V was clipped by 5 bases and J by 0 bases; unmatched bases: 6.

V gene TRBV20-1 combines with J gene TRBJ2-1, with 7 bases identical to TRBD2. CDR3 length: 16 amino acids. With 0 bases clipped from V and 2 bases from J, the junction kept 7 bases outside the gene matches. The V gene's germline CDR1 is DFQATT and CDR2 SNEGSKA (reference sequence). CDR3 residues: CSARDSAGDTYNEQFF. For the CDR3, the DNA is TGCAGTGCTAGAGATAGCGCGGGAGACACCTACAATGAGCAGTTCTTC.

This clonotype was counted only a few times. This chain uses TRBV7-9 with TRBJ1-5, with D hard to call. Germline CDR1 SEHNR, CDR2 FQNEAQ (reference sequence). V shed 4 bases and J shed 1 base, with 17 bases lying between them. This CDR3 is 17 amino acids long. CDR3: CASSYWPKGRSNQPQHF. In nucleotides, the CDR3 is TGTGCCAGCAGCTATTGGCCTAAGGGTAGGAGCAATCAGCCCCAGCATTTT.

Only a few counts were recorded for this clonotype. The chain employs TRBV9 and TRBJ2-7; no firm D call. The germline CDR1 and CDR2 sequences are SGDLS and YYNGEE. With 3 bases removed from V and 2 bases from J, the gap between germline ends came to 12 bases. The CDR3 is made up of 14 amino acids. CDR3 sequence (DNA): TGTGCCAGCAGCGACTCGGACGGTGCCTACGAGCAGTACTTC. It codes for CASSDSDGAYEQYF.

This clonotype was counted a few times. This chain joins TRBV21-1 and TRBJ2-1; the listed D gene, TRBD2, was not tested against the DNA. TRBV21-1 is annotated as a pseudogene. This CDR3 region has 16 residues. The CDR3 sequence: CASSKAASGPYNEQFF. In nucleotides, the CDR3 is TGTGCCAGCAGCAAAGCGGCTAGCGGACCATACAATGAGCAGTTCTTC.

J is TRBJ1-3 and V is TRBV7-9, with D perhaps matching TRBD1 (5 bases). Trimming shortened V by 8 bases and J by 1 base, and 9 bases separated the two germline ends. This CDR3 comprises 13 residues. CDR1 and CDR2 from the germline V gene are SEHNR and FQNEAQ (reference sequence). The CDR3 reads CASSGESGNTIYF. CDR3 DNA: TGTGCCAGCTCGGGGGAGTCTGGAAACACCATATATTTT.

In its sample, this clonotype was seen a few times. The CDR3, as DNA: TGTGCCAGCAGCTTACGCCGAAGTAGCGGGAGGGCCGATGAGCAGTTCTTC. As protein: CASSLRRSSGRADEQFF. The V and J genes are TRBV7-9 and TRBJ2-1; TRBD2 matches 11 bases. Germline loops: CDR1 SEHNR, CDR2 FQNEAQ (reference sequence). CDR3 length equals 17 residues. Trimming removed 2 bases from V and 8 bases from J; junction bases left unmatched: 11.

The V and J genes are TRBV5-1 and TRBJ2-5; D not certain. This CDR3 is 13 amino acids long. Trimming pared 4 bases from V and 3 bases from J, leaving 10 bases between. Germline V gene lookup returns CDR1 SGHRS and CDR2 YFSETQ. CDR3: CASSIGREETQYF. The CDR3 DNA reads TGCGCCAGCAGCATTGGACGGGAAGAGACCCAGTACTTC.

In this sample, this clonotype turned up a few times. This chain connects TRBV18 to TRBJ1-1, with D tentatively TRBD1 (5 bases). V was cut by 0 bases and J by 5 bases, with 10 bases left in between. The CDR3 is 14 residues long. From germline, CDR1 is KGHSH and CDR2 LQKENI. The CDR3 reads CASSPPGPRTEAFF. As DNA, the CDR3 is TGTGCCAGCTCACCACCGGGGCCAAGGACTGAAGCTTTCTTT. Drawing the rest from reference TRBV18 and TRBJ1-1, the complete variable domain is NAGVMQNPRHLVRRRGQEARLRCSPMKGHSHVYWYRQLPEEGLKFMVYLQKENIIDESGMPKERFSAEFPKEGPSILRIQQVVRGDSAAYFCASSPPGPRTEAFFGQGTRLTVV.

The rearrangement joins TRBV3-1 to TRBJ2-3; 10 bases fit TRBD2. The CDR3 has 15 residues. J was trimmed by 1 base and V by 8 bases; bases with no gene match: 6. The germline V gene has CDR1 LGHDT and CDR2 YNNKEL (reference sequence). The CDR3 DNA sequence: TGTGCCAGCCGACTCGGGACTAGCGGCACAGATACGCAGTATTTT. Translated: CASRLGTSGTDTQYF.

This clonotype was seen only a few times. The chain employs TRBV12-3 or TRBV12-4 and TRBJ2-5; 8 nucleotides match TRBD2. Trimming cost V 5 bases and J 7 bases; bases outside gene matches: 3. This CDR3 region has 12 residues. The CDR3 is CASSTGGGTQYF. CDR3 bases: TGTGCCAGCAGTACGGGGGGGGGGACCCAGTACTTC.

A few counts support this clonotype. This chain connects TRBV27 to TRBJ2-2, with 9 nucleotides matching TRBD1. The CDR3 is made up of 14 amino acids. Per the germline V gene, CDR1 is MNHEY and CDR2 is SMNVEV (reference sequence). V was clipped by 6 bases and J by 6 bases; unmatched bases: 5. The CDR3 here is CASRPGTGSGELFF. The CDR3 DNA sequence: TGTGCCAGCAGGCCCGGGACAGGGTCCGGGGAGCTGTTTTTT.

This clonotype was detected ten times or more. The chain employs TRBV29-1 and TRBJ2-3, with 7 bases fitting TRBD2. J was trimmed by 2 bases and V by 3 bases; bases with no gene match: 5. Germline V gene sequence: CDR1 SQVTM, CDR2 ANQGSEA. The CDR3 loop spans 14 amino acids. CDR3 sequence: CSVDGGRATDTQYF. As DNA, the CDR3 is TGCAGCGTTGACGGTGGGAGGGCCACAGATACGCAGTATTTT.

This clonotype came up many times. The V call is TRBV12-3 or TRBV12-4, the J call TRBJ2-2, with D possibly being TRBD1 (6 bases). The length of the CDR3 is 13 residues. V lost 7 bases to trimming and J lost 2 bases, with 8 bases between them. The DNA for the CDR3 is TGTGCCAGCAAGGGGGTCAACACCGGGGAGCTGTTTTTT. This codes for CASKGVNTGELFF.

In nucleotides, the CDR3 is TGTGCCAGCTCACCTAAGTGGGGGGAAAATGAGCAGTTCTTC. Translated: CASSPKWGENEQFF. The rearrangement uses TRBV18 and TRBJ2-1, with a tentative D call TRBD2 (6 bases). Germline V CDR1 and CDR2: KGHSH, LQKENI. This CDR3 is 14 amino acids long. V lost 3 bases and J 7 bases, leaving 13 bases between the germline ends.

The gene calls are TRBV9 and TRBJ1-2, with a weak D call TRBD1 (5 bases). Trimming removed 0 bases at V and 0 bases at J, with 15 bases between. Germline V gives CDR1 SGDLS, CDR2 YYNGEE. The CDR3 covers 17 residues. The CDR3 region has the DNA TGTGCCAGCAGCGTAGGCCAGGGCCTCCTGACTAACTATGGCTACACCTTC. The encoded protein is CASSVGQGLLTNYGYTF.

This clonotype has only a few counts. The chain employs TRBV12-3 or TRBV12-4 and TRBJ2-2; no clear D gene. CDR3 length: 13 residues. V lost 6 bases and J lost 6, with 11 bases in between. CDR3 in amino acids: CASSRSFAGELFF. CDR3 sequence (DNA): TGTGCCAGCAGCCGGTCTTTCGCCGGGGAGCTGTTTTTT.

This clonotype occurred a few times. The chain is built from TRBV6-6 and TRBJ2-7; maybe TRBD1 (6 bases). The germline V gene has CDR1 MNHNY and CDR2 SVGAGI (reference sequence). This CDR3 has 14 amino acids. Trimming took off 2 bases at V and 2 bases at J, with 10 bases between the two ends. The CDR3 nucleotides are TGTGCCAGCAGTTACCGCCAGGGGACCTACGAGCAGTACTTC. Its protein is CASSYRQGTYEQYF.

The CDR3 bases are TGCGCCAGCAGGTCGGGGGGGTCTCGTCGCGTGTTCACTGAAGCTTTCTTT. Translated: CASRSGGSRRVFTEAFF. The chain links TRBV5-1 to TRBJ1-1; tentative D call: TRBD1 (5 bases). Per the germline V gene, CDR1 is SGHRS and CDR2 is YFSETQ. The CDR3 totals 17 residues. The ends were cut back, 5 bases at V and 4 bases at J, with 24 bases in the middle.

The sample holds a few counts of this clonotype. The chain carries TRBV28 and TRBJ2-2; no reliable D call. The CDR3 sequence is 15 residues long. Germline loops: CDR1 MDHEN, CDR2 SYDVKM. The V and J ends lost 5 bases and 5 bases respectively, with 15 bases between them. The CDR3 sequence: CASSARGGRTGELFF. Written as DNA, the CDR3 is TGTGCCAGCAGTGCCCGCGGCGGTAGGACCGGGGAGCTGTTTTTT.

This clonotype occurred a few times. V usage is TRBV29-1 and J usage is TRBJ2-3; D might be TRBD1 or TRBD2, each matching 5 bases. This CDR3 is built from 18 residues. Germline loops: CDR1 SQVTM, CDR2 ANQGSEA. The V end lost 6 bases, the J end lost 2 bases, and 27 bases lay between the germline ends. CDR3 DNA: TGCAGCGTGAAGGTCGGGACCCAAACACGGGCGTTCACAGATACGCAGTATTTT. Its protein is CSVKVGTQTRAFTDTQYF.

The chain recombines TRBV7-6 with TRBJ1-3; possibly TRBD1 for D (5 bases). This CDR3 spans 16 amino acids. Trimming took off 4 bases at V and 0 bases at J, with 13 bases between the two ends. Germline CDR1 and CDR2: SGHVS and FNYEAQ. This chain's CDR3 is CASSSLGANSGNTIYF. The CDR3 DNA is TGTGCCAGCAGCTCCCTTGGGGCCAACTCTGGAAACACCATATATTTT.

V is TRBV14 and J is TRBJ1-2, with D uncertain. Trimming shortened V by 4 bases and J by 6 bases, and 21 bases separated the two germline ends. The CDR3 contains 16 residues. From germline, CDR1 is SGHDN and CDR2 FVKESK. The CDR3 bases are TGTGCCAGCAGCCGAATAGAGTGGAGGCTTTACGATGGCTACACCTTC. Protein product: CASSRIEWRLYDGYTF.

The CDR3 region has the DNA TGTGCCAGCAGGGGAGGTCTAGCGGGGTCCGGGGAGCTGTTTTTT. It codes for CASRGGLAGSGELFF. V and J are TRBV6-2 or TRBV6-3 and TRBJ2-2; 9 nucleotides line up with TRBD2. Germline assignment: CDR1 MNHEY and CDR2 SVGEGT. V lost 6 bases and J lost 6; bases outside the gene matches: 8. CDR3 length: 15 amino acids.

In this sample, this clonotype turned up a few times. The genes are TRBV7-3 and TRBJ2-3; D is perhaps TRBD1 (5 bases). Germline V lookup: CDR1 SGHTA, CDR2 FQGTGA. The V end was cut by 5 bases, the J end by 4 bases, with 13 bases between. The CDR3 is made up of 14 amino acids. CDR3 coding DNA: TGTGCCAGCAGCCGAAGCTTACAGGCAGATACGCAGTATTTT. Encoded protein: CASSRSLQADTQYF. Together with reference TRBV7-3 and TRBJ2-3, the CDR3 gives the full variable domain: GAGVSQTPSNKVTEKGKYVELRCDPISGHTALYWYRQSLGQGPEFLIYFQGTGAADDSGLPNDRFFAVRPEGSVSTLKIQRTERGDSAVYLCASSRSLQADTQYFGPGTRLTVL.

This clonotype appeared a few times. The V and J genes are TRBV20-1 and TRBJ1-1; no clear D. The V end lost 3 bases, the J end lost 3 bases, and 5 bases lay between the germline ends. Germline values: CDR1 DFQATT, CDR2 SNEGSKA (reference sequence). There are 11 residues in the CDR3. This CDR3 reads CSASRDTEAFF. CDR3 nucleotide sequence: TGCAGTGCTAGTCGCGACACTGAAGCTTTCTTT.

This clonotype has more than one count but fewer than ten. V gene TRBV6-6 combines with J gene TRBJ2-7, with a possible D match to TRBD2 (5 bases). The germline V and J ends were trimmed by 2 bases and 6 bases, with 20 bases remaining between them. The CDR3 is 16 amino acids. Germline V lookup: CDR1 MNHNY, CDR2 SVGAGI (reference sequence). CDR3 coding DNA: TGTGCCAGCAGTTACCCGCACTCGGGGAATTCCGGCGAGCAGTACTTC. It codes for CASSYPHSGNSGEQYF.